Each of the 32 T cell receptor beta chains below was sequenced from the same sample in a study of regulatory T cells in long-lasting Graves disease. Time point reported: persistent/refractory GD, antithyroid drugs over 5 years with positive TRAb. With RNA extracted from PBMCs as input, the TCR library was made. In building TCR beta libraries, iRepertoire HTBI primers were used together with Arm-PCR of CDR3 regions. One entry per CDR3 protein results from TCRdb running MiXCR on the multiplex PCR reads. Here the sample spans about 430,000 distinct CDR3 sequences, around 20% being singletons. Sequencing was performed on peripheral blood mononuclear cells (PBMCs), taken when the disease was refractory, from a patient treated with antithyroid drugs. The receptor set was obtained from a female donor with Graves disease.

Regarding this clonotype: A far larger clone is one nucleotide away, so this likely arose from a read error. CDR3 coding DNA: TGTGCCAGCATTAAGCGGGACGCCGGGGAGCTGTTTTTT. It is translated as CASIKRDAGELFF. This rearrangement joins TRBV6-2 or TRBV6-3 to TRBJ2-2; 7 bases match TRBD2. The CDR3 length is 13 residues. Germline V gene data show CDR1 as MNHEY and CDR2 as SVGEGT. Unmatched junction bases numbered 5, after V lost 7 bases and J lost 6 bases.

J is TRBJ1-2 and V is TRBV7-9, with TRBD1 identical over 8 bases. J lost 6 bases, V lost 5 bases, and 8 bases had no gene match. Per the germline V gene, CDR1 is SEHNR and CDR2 is FQNEAQ (reference sequence). The CDR3 covers 14 residues. CDR3 in amino acids: CASSPTQGGDGYTF. The DNA of the CDR3 is TGTGCCAGCAGCCCCACACAGGGGGGCGATGGCTACACCTTC.

The chain combines TRBV19 with TRBJ1-1, with D unclear. The CDR3 contains 15 residues. The germline CDR1 and CDR2 sequences are LNHDA and SQIVND (reference sequence). V was cut by 5 bases and J by 6 bases, with 19 bases left in between. CDR3 sequence (DNA): TGTGCCAGTAGTTCTATCCGGGAGGGTTTCGCTGAAGCTTTCTTT. This gives the protein CASSSIREGFAEAFF.

The V call is TRBV18, the J call TRBJ2-1, with a weak D call TRBD2 (5 bases). CDR1 KGHSH and CDR2 LQKENI come from the germline V gene. Between the trimmed V and J ends, which lost 5 bases and 8 bases, there was a span of 19 bases. This CDR3 has 15 amino acids. The CDR3 protein is CASSNDLAPTDEQFF. In DNA, the CDR3 is TGTGCCAGCTCAAATGATCTAGCCCCCACCGATGAGCAGTTCTTC. The full variable domain, with the rest looked up from reference TRBV18 and TRBJ2-1, is NAGVMQNPRHLVRRRGQEARLRCSPMKGHSHVYWYRQLPEEGLKFMVYLQKENIIDESGMPKERFSAEFPKEGPSILRIQQVVRGDSAAYFCASSNDLAPTDEQFFGPGTRLTVL.

This clonotype came up many times. The genes are TRBV7-8 and TRBJ2-7; the match to TRBD2 covers 11 bases. V was pared by 2 bases and J by 2 bases, with 5 bases of the junction left unmatched. Germline CDR1 reads SGHVS; CDR2 reads FQNEAQ. This CDR3 has 16 amino acids. CDR3 sequence reads: CASSLLAGGRPYEQYF. CDR3 nucleotides: TGTGCCAGCAGCTTACTAGCGGGAGGTCGCCCCTACGAGCAGTACTTC.

The chain couples TRBV27 to TRBJ2-2; perhaps TRBD1 as D (6 bases). CDR1 is MNHEY and CDR2 is SMNVEV in the germline V gene (reference sequence). The ends were cut back, 4 bases at V and 4 bases at J, with 10 bases in the middle. The length of the CDR3 is 14 residues. CDR3 coding DNA: TGTGCCAGCAGTTCCAGGGGCCTCACCGGGGAGCTGTTTTTT. It codes for CASSSRGLTGELFF.

The chain employs TRBV5-1 and TRBJ2-7, with 8 bases lining up with TRBD1. V shed 4 bases, J shed 6 bases, and the junction held 9 bases outside the gene matches. The CDR3 is made up of 14 amino acids. Germline V gives CDR1 SGHRS, CDR2 YFSETQ. The CDR3 protein is CASSQGQGRGEQYF. The CDR3 nucleotides are TGCGCCAGCAGCCAAGGACAGGGTCGGGGCGAGCAGTACTTC.

Ten or more counts support this clonotype. This sequence joins TRBV11-2 and TRBJ2-7; D may be TRBD2 (5 bases). V dropped 0 bases and J dropped 4 bases, with 7 bases sitting between them. The germline CDR1 and CDR2 sequences are SGHAT and FQNNGV. The CDR3 extends over 13 amino acids. The CDR3 here is CASSLDRRYEQYF. CDR3 sequence (DNA): TGTGCCAGCAGCTTAGACAGGAGGTACGAGCAGTACTTC.

The chain carries TRBV5-1 and TRBJ2-1; the D is unclear. CDR1 and CDR2 from the germline V gene are SGHRS and YFSETQ. The CDR3 covers 15 residues. The ends were cut back, 0 bases at V and 9 bases at J, with 16 bases in the middle. This CDR3 is CASSLEVTSGAEQFF. In DNA form, the CDR3 reads TGCGCCAGCAGCTTGGAAGTTACTTCTGGCGCTGAGCAGTTCTTC.

As to this clonotype: Just one base apart from a much larger clone, this may be a read error. V usage is TRBV7-9 and J usage is TRBJ2-7; 9 positions match TRBD1. CDR1 is SEHNR and CDR2 is FQNEAQ in the germline V gene (reference sequence). With V trimmed by 6 bases and J by 2 bases, 5 bases remained unmatched. This CDR3 region has 14 residues. The CDR3 region has the DNA TGTGCCAGCAGTAAGACAGGGGGGCCCTACGAGCAGTACTTC. Translated, it gives CASSKTGGPYEQYF.

In this sample, this clonotype turned up many times. V gene TRBV28 combines with J gene TRBJ1-2, with TRBD1 identical over 10 bases. The V gene end was trimmed by 5 bases and the J gene end by 3 bases; junction bases not matched to a gene: 9. Germline V CDR1 and CDR2: MDHEN, SYDVKM. The CDR3 covers 16 residues. CDR3 coding DNA: TGTGCCAGCAGTACTACGGGGACAGGGGAAGACTATGGCTACACCTTC. As protein: CASSTTGTGEDYGYTF.

This clonotype was observed at least ten times. The rearrangement uses TRBV3-1 and TRBJ1-1; 7 positions match TRBD1. The germline V gene has CDR1 LGHDT and CDR2 YNNKEL (reference sequence). The CDR3 is 13 amino acids. After removal of 5 bases from V and 11 bases from J, the junction contained 11 bases not matched to a gene. The CDR3 coding sequence is TGTGCCAGCAGCTCATTCGAGGGGGCGAGGGCTTTCTTT. This encodes CASSSFEGARAFF. Together with reference TRBV3-1 and TRBJ1-1, the CDR3 gives the full variable domain: DTAVSQTPKYLVTQMGNDKSIKCEQNLGHDTMYWYKQDSKKFLKIMFSYNNKELIINETVPNRFSPKSPDKAHLNLHINSLELGDSAVYFCASSSFEGARAFFGQGTRLTVV.

The chain carries TRBV11-2 and TRBJ1-3; D perhaps matches TRBD1 (6 bases). The CDR3 is made up of 15 amino acids. Germline assignment: CDR1 SGHAT and CDR2 FQNNGV. Trimming left V 2 bases short and J 4 bases short, with 12 bases between. As DNA, the CDR3 is TGTGCCAGCAGCTTAAGACGGACAGTAGGAAACACCATATATTTT. It yields the protein CASSLRRTVGNTIYF.

The CDR3 loop reads CASSPYPSGILNEQFF. CDR3 nucleotides: TGTGCCAGCAGCCCATACCCTAGCGGGATTCTGAATGAGCAGTTCTTC. The chain recombines TRBV11-2 with TRBJ2-1; 9 bases line up with TRBD2. There are 16 residues in the CDR3. In germline, CDR1 is SGHAT, CDR2 FQNNGV. Trimming took 5 bases from V and 7 from J; bases not matched to a gene: 12.

There are many counts of this clonotype. The V call is TRBV12-3 or TRBV12-4, the J call TRBJ2-7, with D unclear. The CDR3 consists of 13 residues. Trimming removed 1 base at V and 2 bases at J, with 6 bases between. The CDR3 region is CASSLVVTYEQYF. CDR3 nucleotides: TGTGCCAGCAGTTTAGTTGTAACCTACGAGCAGTACTTC.

The sample holds many counts of this clonotype. This chain links TRBV2 with TRBJ1-5; D might be TRBD1 (6 bases). V lost 6 bases and J 3 bases, leaving 12 bases between the germline ends. CDR3 length: 14 amino acids. Germline assignment: CDR1 SNHLY and CDR2 FYNNEI. CDR3 DNA sequence: TGTGCCAGCAGGGCTGGGACACTCAATCAGCCCCAGCATTTT. It is translated as CASRAGTLNQPQHF.

This clonotype was detected many times. The genes are TRBV2 and TRBJ2-7, with D perhaps given as TRBD1 or TRBD2 (7 bases each). Trimming took 7 bases from V and 2 from J, leaving 21 bases between them. The V gene's germline CDR1 is SNHLY and CDR2 FYNNEI. This CDR3 is built from 16 residues. The CDR3 nucleotides are TGTGCCAGCACCCAAGAAGGGGGCGCGGGGGCCTACGAGCAGTACTTC. The encoded protein is CASTQEGGAGAYEQYF.

This clonotype was detected only a few times. The chain uses TRBV11-2 and TRBJ2-1; 7 bases fit TRBD1. This CDR3 spans 14 amino acids. With V trimmed by 4 bases and J by 3 bases, 3 bases remained unmatched. Germline lookup yields CDR1 SGHAT and CDR2 FQNNGV. CDR3 DNA: TGTGCCAGCAGCTACAGGGGCAACTACAATGAGCAGTTCTTC. Translated: CASSYRGNYNEQFF.

In its sample, this clonotype was seen many times. CDR3 nucleotides: TGTGCCACCCAACCGGGGGGAAATGAAAAACTGTTTTTT. Translation gives CATQPGGNEKLFF. The chain combines TRBV15 with TRBJ1-4; D perhaps matches TRBD1 (5 bases). The V and J ends lost 8 bases and 5 bases respectively, with 12 bases between them. There are 13 residues in the CDR3. The germline CDR1 and CDR2 sequences are LNHNV and YYDKDF (reference sequence).

This clonotype was recorded a few times. This chain connects TRBV6-2 or TRBV6-3 to TRBJ1-3, with a tentative D call TRBD1 (6 bases). The germline V and J ends were trimmed by 8 bases and 4 bases, with 12 bases remaining between them. In germline, CDR1 is MNHEY, CDR2 SVGEGT. This CDR3 comprises 13 residues. CDR3 amino acids: CASDTGYGNTIYF. CDR3 DNA: TGTGCCAGCGACACAGGGTACGGAAACACCATATATTTT.

This clonotype was seen a few times. The rearrangement uses TRBV18 and TRBJ2-7; possibly TRBD2 for D (6 bases). Per germline, CDR1 KGHSH and CDR2 LQKENI. Between the trimmed V and J ends, which lost 3 bases and 6 bases, there was a span of 12 bases. This CDR3 is built from 13 residues. The chain's CDR3 is CASSPPTSSEQYF. The CDR3 coding sequence is TGTGCCAGCTCACCCCCGACTAGTTCCGAGCAGTACTTC. Looking up the rest from reference TRBV18 and TRBJ2-7 gives the full variable domain: NAGVMQNPRHLVRRRGQEARLRCSPMKGHSHVYWYRQLPEEGLKFMVYLQKENIIDESGMPKERFSAEFPKEGPSILRIQQVVRGDSAAYFCASSPPTSSEQYFGPGTRLTVT.

The table lists this clonotype with many counts. This rearrangement joins TRBV28 to TRBJ2-1; 8 bases align to TRBD1. V gave up 9 bases and J gave up 7 bases; unmatched junction bases: 5. The CDR3 extends over 12 amino acids. CDR1 and CDR2 (germline): MDHEN, SYDVKM. CDR3 DNA sequence: TGTGCCAGTCGGGACAGGCCTAATGAGCAGTTCTTC. Translating gives CASRDRPNEQFF.

This clonotype was picked up many times. The chain employs TRBV6-1 and TRBJ1-1; D is perhaps TRBD1 (5 bases). Germline CDR1 MNHNS, CDR2 SASEGT. This CDR3 is 15 amino acids long. V was cut by 1 base and J by 3 bases, with 12 bases left in between. The CDR3: CASSEVWGGDTEAFF. CDR3 bases: TGTGCCAGCAGTGAAGTGTGGGGAGGGGACACTGAAGCTTTCTTT.

A single count supports this clonotype. The rearrangement joins TRBV20-1 to TRBJ1-1, with D possibly TRBD1 on 6 matching bases. Germline values: CDR1 DFQATT, CDR2 SNEGSKA (reference sequence). The V gene lost 4 bases and the J gene lost 5 bases, with 8 bases spanning the gap. The CDR3 covers 11 residues. CDR3 coding DNA: TGCAGTGCTAAGGGGGGGACTGAAGCTTTCTTT. This sequence encodes CSAKGGTEAFF.

V is TRBV19 and J is TRBJ2-2, with D perhaps TRBD1 (5 bases). Deletions cut 5 bases from V and 3 bases from J, with 13 bases between. This CDR3 spans 15 amino acids. The germline V gene has CDR1 LNHDA and CDR2 SQIVND (reference sequence). The CDR3 sequence: CASSPRVFYTGELFF. CDR3 nucleotide sequence: TGTGCCAGTAGTCCCAGGGTTTTTTACACCGGGGAGCTGTTTTTT.

This clonotype was counted many times. CDR3 loop: CASSVNRAGNTIYF. Here the CDR3 DNA reads TGTGCCAGCAGTGTTAACAGGGCTGGAAACACCATATATTTT. This chain joins TRBV2 and TRBJ1-3; tentatively, D is TRBD1 (6 bases). This CDR3 comprises 14 residues. The V and J ends lost 4 bases and 2 bases respectively, with 9 bases between them. Germline V lookup: CDR1 SNHLY, CDR2 FYNNEI. Supplemented by reference TRBV2 and TRBJ1-3, the full variable domain reads EPEVTQTPSHQVTQMGQEVILRCVPISNHLYFYWYRQILGQKVEFLVSFYNNEISEKSEIFDDQFSVERPDGSNFTLKIRSTKLEDSAMYFCASSVNRAGNTIYFGEGSWLTVV.

This clonotype is a singleton in its sample. V is TRBV7-8 and J is TRBJ2-3, with TRBD2 identical over 11 bases. The germline V gene encodes CDR1 SGHVS and CDR2 FQNEAQ. V lost 5 bases, J lost 5 bases, and 6 bases stayed unmatched. The CDR3 is 15 residues long. In DNA, the CDR3 is TGTGCCAGCAGCCCAATGGGGACTAGCGGAGATACGCAGTATTTT. This gives the protein CASSPMGTSGDTQYF.

This clonotype was recorded a few times. V gene TRBV20-1 combines with J gene TRBJ2-7; TRBD2 aligns across 8 bases. J was trimmed by 0 bases and V by 0 bases; bases with no gene match: 4. The germline CDR1 and CDR2 sequences are DFQATT and SNEGSKA (reference sequence). The CDR3 totals 15 residues. CDR3 sequence reads: CSARDPGLGSYEQYF. In DNA form, the CDR3 reads TGCAGTGCTAGAGATCCGGGACTAGGCTCCTACGAGCAGTACTTC.

On this clonotype itself: Relative to the germline gene, one junction end is altered; a read error may explain this. This chain uses TRBV7-2 with TRBJ1-5; maybe TRBD1 (6 bases). CDR3 length: 13 residues. Per germline, CDR1 SGHTA and CDR2 FQGNSA. The CDR3 spells CASSFDRNRPQHF. Written as DNA, the CDR3 is TGTGCCAGCAGCTTCGACAGGAATCGGCCCCAGCATTTT.

This clonotype appeared many times. The chain carries TRBV11-1 and TRBJ1-2; D is uncertain. V lost 5 bases and J 7 bases, leaving 11 bases between the germline ends. CDR1 SGHAT and CDR2 FQDESV come from the germline V gene (reference sequence). This CDR3 has 12 amino acids. This CDR3 reads CASSARQSGYTF. DNA of the CDR3: TGTGCCAGCAGCGCACGACAAAGTGGCTACACCTTC. Looking up the rest from reference TRBV11-1 and TRBJ1-2 gives the full variable domain: EAEVAQSPRYKITEKSQAVAFWCDPISGHATLYWYRQILGQGPELLVQFQDESVVDDSQLPKDRFSAERLKGVDSTLKIQPAELGDSAMYLCASSARQSGYTFGSGTRLTVV.

The gene calls are TRBV9 and TRBJ2-1; D tentatively fits TRBD1 or TRBD2 (5 bases each). The CDR3 has 14 amino acids. V gave up 7 bases and J gave up 5 bases, with 16 bases separating them. Germline V lookup: CDR1 SGDLS, CDR2 YYNGEE. The CDR3 DNA reads TGTGCCAGCGGCCCCCGGGACGGGAACAATGAGCAGTTCTTC. Protein: CASGPRDGNNEQFF.

The CDR3 nucleotides are TGTGCCAGCAGCCCCCGGACTAGCGGGACCATGGCCCAGTACTTC. Protein: CASSPRTSGTMAQYF. The chain couples TRBV7-2 to TRBJ2-5; 12 bases map to TRBD2. Germline CDR1 is SGHTA and CDR2 is FQGNSA. The CDR3 is 15 residues long. V shed 5 bases, J shed 9 bases, and the junction held 10 bases outside the gene matches.